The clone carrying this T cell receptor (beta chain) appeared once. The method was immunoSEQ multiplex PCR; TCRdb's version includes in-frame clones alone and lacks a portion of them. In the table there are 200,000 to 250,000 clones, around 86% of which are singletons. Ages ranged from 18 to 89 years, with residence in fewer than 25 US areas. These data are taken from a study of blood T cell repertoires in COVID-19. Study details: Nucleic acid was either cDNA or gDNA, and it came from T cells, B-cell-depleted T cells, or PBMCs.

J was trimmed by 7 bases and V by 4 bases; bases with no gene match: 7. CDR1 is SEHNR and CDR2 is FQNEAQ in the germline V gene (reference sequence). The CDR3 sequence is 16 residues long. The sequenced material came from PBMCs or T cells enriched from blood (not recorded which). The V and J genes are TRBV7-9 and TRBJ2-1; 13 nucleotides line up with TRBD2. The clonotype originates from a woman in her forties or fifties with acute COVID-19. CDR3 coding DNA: TGTGCCAGCAGCTCCAGACTAGCGGGGGGTGGTAATGAGCAGTTCTTC. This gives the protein CASSSRLAGGGNEQFF.